Below are 25 T cell receptor beta chains sequenced from a single sample in a study of cytomegalovirus exposure and HLA in healthy donors. The PCR made use of 60 Vbeta and 13 Jbeta primers. Profiled with immunoSEQ multiplex PCR; TCRdb holds only in-frame clones, not every one. The sample records 150,000 to 200,000 clones, around 80% being singletons. Sequenced input: PBMCs. All receptors come from a man aged 35 to 55 in good health and CMV-seropositive.

The chain is built from TRBV10-3 and TRBJ2-7, with D maybe TRBD2 (5 bases). Germline CDR1 ENHRY, CDR2 SYGVKD. Trimming shortened V by 6 bases and J by 1 base, and 10 bases separated the two germline ends. The CDR3 length is 13 residues. CDR3 in amino acids: CAISRDLSYEQYF. The CDR3 bases are TGTGCCATCAGCCGGGATCTGTCCTACGAGCAGTACTTC.

The CDR3 DNA follows: TGTGCCAGCAGACCTAAAGGGGCAACTAATGAAAAACTGTTTTTT. Translation gives CASRPKGATNEKLFF. V gene TRBV2 combines with J gene TRBJ1-4; D is possibly TRBD1 (5 bases). The CDR3 loop spans 15 amino acids. Trimming removed 6 bases from V and 0 bases from J, with 11 bases in between. Germline V gene sequence: CDR1 SNHLY, CDR2 FYNNEI.

The V and J genes are TRBV6-5 and TRBJ2-5; TRBD2 might be the D (5 bases). V gave up 0 bases and J gave up 11 bases, with 13 bases separating them. The CDR3 totals 13 residues. Germline V gene data show CDR1 as MNHEY and CDR2 as SVGAGI. CDR3 region: CASSYSISWEQYF. Written as DNA, the CDR3 is TGTGCCAGCAGTTACTCGATTTCCTGGGAGCAGTACTTC.

This clone was seen a few times. Other DNA sequences in the same sample also yield this CDR3. The chain employs TRBV27 and TRBJ2-2, with a possible D match to TRBD1 (6 bases). V lost 4 bases and J lost 6, with 15 bases in between. The V gene's germline CDR1 is MNHEY and CDR2 SMNVEV (reference sequence). The CDR3 spans 15 residues. The CDR3 is CASSSTPTGPGELFF. Here the CDR3 DNA reads TGTGCCAGCAGTTCAACACCTACAGGGCCCGGGGAGCTGTTTTTT.

This clone showed up just once. This CDR3 reads CASSLEKILAGDTQYF. CDR3 coding DNA: TGTGCCAGCAGCTTGGAGAAGATCCTAGCGGGAGATACGCAGTATTTT. The chain combines TRBV5-5 with TRBJ2-3; 8 bases map to TRBD2. J lost 5 bases, V lost 0 bases, and 8 bases had no gene match. CDR3 size: 16 residues. The germline gives CDR1 SGHKS, CDR2 YYEKEE (reference sequence).

The V and J genes are TRBV10-1 and TRBJ1-6; possibly TRBD1 for D (6 bases). This CDR3 is 15 amino acids long. Germline V gene lookup returns CDR1 WNHNN and CDR2 SYGVQD (reference sequence). Trimming stripped 0 bases from V and 6 bases from J, with 9 bases between. CDR3 sequence: CASSESGRGNSPLHF. CDR3 sequence (DNA): TGCGCCAGCAGTGAGTCGGGCAGGGGTAATTCACCCCTCCACTTT.

The J gene is TRBJ1-2, the V gene TRBV18; TRBD1 is a possible D gene (5 bases). CDR3 length: 13 amino acids. From germline, CDR1 is KGHSH and CDR2 LQKENI. V was clipped by 0 bases and J by 4 bases, with 6 bases between them. The CDR3 spells CASSPPDSYGYTF. CDR3 nucleotide sequence: TGTGCCAGCTCACCACCAGACAGCTATGGCTACACCTTC. The full variable domain, rest sourced from reference TRBV18 and TRBJ1-2, is NAGVMQNPRHLVRRRGQEARLRCSPMKGHSHVYWYRQLPEEGLKFMVYLQKENIIDESGMPKERFSAEFPKEGPSILRIQQVVRGDSAAYFCASSPPDSYGYTFGSGTRLTVV.

The rearrangement joins TRBV5-1 to TRBJ2-3; tentative D call: TRBD1 (8 bases). The V end lost 8 bases, the J end lost 1 base, and 20 bases lay between the germline ends. CDR1 and CDR2 (germline): SGHRS, YFSETQ. The CDR3 has 16 residues. The CDR3 DNA sequence: TGCGCCAGTAAGTCAGGGGGCCTAGCGGGCACAGATACGCAGTATTTT. Translation: CASKSGGLAGTDTQYF. Supplemented by reference TRBV5-1 and TRBJ2-3, the full variable domain reads KAGVTQTPRYLIKTRGQQVTLSCSPISGHRSVSWYQQTPGQGLQFLFEYFSETQRNKGNFPGRFSGRQFSNSRSEMNVSTLELGDSALYLCASKSGGLAGTDTQYFGPGTRLTVL.

The chain uses TRBV28 and TRBJ1-1, with 7 bases lining up with TRBD1. This CDR3 contains 13 residues. Germline CDR1 MDHEN, CDR2 SYDVKM. Trimming took 7 bases from V and 1 from J; bases not matched to a gene: 3. CDR3 in amino acids: CASKQGTNTEAFF. The CDR3, as DNA: TGTGCCAGCAAACAGGGGACGAACACTGAAGCTTTCTTT.

This chain links TRBV10-3 with TRBJ1-1; 9 bases map to TRBD1. The CDR3 length is 14 residues. The V segment lost 8 bases and the J segment 3 bases; nucleotides outside the gene matches: 7. Germline-derived CDR1 and CDR2 are ENHRY and SYGVKD. The CDR3 spells CAIGDTGGYTEAFF. DNA of the CDR3: TGTGCCATCGGAGATACAGGGGGCTACACTGAAGCTTTCTTT.

V gene TRBV2 combines with J gene TRBJ2-2; TRBD2 agrees at 11 bases. V lost 7 bases and J lost 3; bases outside the gene matches: 10. Germline CDR1 reads SNHLY; CDR2 reads FYNNEI. The CDR3 sequence is 17 residues long. CDR3 sequence: CASKVSGLAAYTGELFF. The CDR3 nucleotides read TGTGCCAGCAAAGTATCGGGACTAGCGGCATACACCGGGGAGCTGTTTTTT. Looking up the rest from reference TRBV2 and TRBJ2-2 gives the full variable domain: EPEVTQTPSHQVTQMGQEVILRCVPISNHLYFYWYRQILGQKVEFLVSFYNNEISEKSEIFDDQFSVERPDGSNFTLKIRSTKLEDSAMYFCASKVSGLAAYTGELFFGEGSRLTVL.

This chain joins TRBV28 and TRBJ2-2; 12 positions agree with TRBD1. Trimming cost V 4 bases and J 7 bases; bases outside gene matches: 7. Per germline, CDR1 MDHEN and CDR2 SYDVKM. CDR3 length: 16 amino acids. The CDR3 DNA sequence: TGTGCCAGCAGTTCCGGCGGGACAGGGGGCTTCGGGGAGCTGTTTTTT. It specifies CASSSGGTGGFGELFF.

The rearrangement links TRBV5-5 to TRBJ1-1, with TRBD1 identical over 8 bases. CDR3 length equals 15 residues. The germline gives CDR1 SGHKS, CDR2 YYEKEE (reference sequence). Trimming at V came to 3 bases and at J to 4 bases, leaving 8 bases not matched to a gene. The CDR3 DNA reads as TGTGCCAGCAGCTCAGGACAGGGCTTGGCCACTGAAGCTTTCTTT. Its translation: CASSSGQGLATEAFF.

This chain connects TRBV7-2 to TRBJ1-2, with TRBD1 identical over 8 bases. CDR1 and CDR2 (germline): SGHTA, FQGNSA. The CDR3 covers 14 residues. J gave up 8 bases and V 5 bases, and 10 bases lay outside the gene matches. The CDR3 nucleotides read TGTGCCAGCAGCCCCATGCAGGGGGCGCGGGGCTACACCTTC. Its protein product is CASSPMQGARGYTF.

This rearrangement joins TRBV28 to TRBJ2-4; TRBD1 agrees at 8 bases. Germline loops: CDR1 MDHEN, CDR2 SYDVKM. The trim removed 7 bases at V and 4 bases at J, leaving 9 bases unmatched. This CDR3 contains 15 residues. The CDR3 bases are TGTGCCAGCACAACAGGGGGAGTGTTGAAAAACATTCAGTACTTC. Its protein product is CASTTGGVLKNIQYF.

This sequence joins TRBV2 and TRBJ2-1; 7 bases map to TRBD1. Germline loops: CDR1 SNHLY, CDR2 FYNNEI. The V and J ends lost 5 bases and 9 bases, in that order; junction bases with no gene match: 13. There are 15 residues in the CDR3. The CDR3 loop reads CASSRQGLGVSEQFF. The CDR3 DNA follows: TGTGCCAGCAGTCGACAGGGCTTGGGGGTGAGTGAGCAGTTCTTC.

The V gene is TRBV29-1, the J gene TRBJ1-1; a possible D gene is TRBD1 (6 bases). The CDR3 has 12 amino acids. Trimming left V 7 bases short and J 1 base short, with 10 bases between. Per the germline V gene, CDR1 is SQVTM and CDR2 is ANQGSEA. CDR3 sequence (DNA): TGCAGCGGGGGGCAGCCGAACACTGAAGCTTTCTTT. It encodes CSGGQPNTEAFF.

In the case of this clone: The sample has other DNA sequences that encode this CDR3 too. The chain recombines TRBV7-3 with TRBJ2-3; 11 nucleotides line up with TRBD2. CDR1 is SGHTA, CDR2 FQGTGA, per germline. The ends lost 4 bases at V and 5 bases at J; junction bases unmatched: 2. CDR3 size: 14 residues. Here the CDR3 reads CASSSGLAGDTQYF. CDR3 sequence (DNA): TGTGCCAGCAGCTCCGGACTAGCGGGAGATACGCAGTATTTT.

V usage is TRBV29-1 and J usage is TRBJ1-3; 7 nucleotides align to TRBD1. V lost 6 bases and J lost 0; bases outside the gene matches: 8. Per germline, CDR1 SQVTM and CDR2 ANQGSEA. The CDR3 has 15 amino acids. The CDR3 reads CSVDVSGGSGNTIYF. DNA of the CDR3: TGCAGCGTGGATGTCTCAGGGGGCTCTGGAAACACCATATATTTT.

This clone turned up a few times. The V call is TRBV11-2, the J call TRBJ2-5; the match to TRBD1 covers 9 bases. The CDR3 runs 15 residues. The V gene's germline CDR1 is SGHAT and CDR2 FQNNGV. V dropped 1 base and J dropped 5; count of bases not matched to a gene: 5. Here the CDR3 DNA reads TGTGCCAGCAGCTTAGGGACAGGGGTTCCGGAGACCCAGTACTTC. Amino acid sequence: CASSLGTGVPETQYF.

The sample holds one count of this clone. The chain has TRBV4-2 and TRBJ2-5; TRBD2 aligns across 11 bases. The CDR3 is 15 residues long. V was pared by 4 bases and J by 4 bases, with 5 bases of the junction left unmatched. From germline, CDR1 is LGHNA and CDR2 YNFKEQ. CDR3 DNA: TGTGCCAGCAGCCCCGGGACTAGCGGAGTAGAGACCCAGTACTTC. It is translated as CASSPGTSGVETQYF.

The chain is built from TRBV15 and TRBJ2-1, with 14 bases fitting TRBD2. The J segment lost 8 bases and the V segment lost 5 bases, leaving 8 bases of the junction unmatched. The CDR3 extends over 16 amino acids. In germline, CDR1 is LNHNV, CDR2 YYDKDF (reference sequence). The CDR3 bases are TGTGCCACCAGCCAGGCTGGGACTAGCGGGAGCTATGAGCAGTTCTTC. As protein: CATSQAGTSGSYEQFF. The variable domain in full, completed from reference TRBV15 and TRBJ2-1, reads DAMVIQNPRYQVTQFGKPVTLSCSQTLNHNVMYWYQQKSSQAPKLLFHYYDKDFNNEADTPDNFQSRRPNTSFCFLDIRSPGLGDTAMYLCATSQAGTSGSYEQFFGPGTRLTVL.

The genes are TRBV19 and TRBJ1-2; D unclear. Germline values: CDR1 LNHDA, CDR2 SQIVND (reference sequence). Trimming stripped 9 bases from V and 0 bases from J, with 11 bases between. The CDR3 has 13 residues. The CDR3 DNA reads TGTGCCAGCCAGTACGGGGCTAACTATGGCTACACCTTC. Translating gives CASQYGANYGYTF.

This clone was picked up one time. This chain joins TRBV9 and TRBJ2-2, with D possibly TRBD2 on 5 matching bases. Trimming removed 3 bases from V and 5 bases from J, with 14 bases in between. The CDR3 has 15 amino acids. CDR1 is SGDLS, CDR2 YYNGEE, per germline. CDR3 bases: TGTGCCAGCAGCGACCGCCGGGGTGGGACCGGGGAGCTGTTTTTT. Protein sequence: CASSDRRGGTGELFF.

The genes are TRBV14 and TRBJ1-5; 8 nucleotides agree with TRBD1. V gave up 4 bases and J gave up 7 bases; unmatched junction bases: 3. Per the germline V gene, CDR1 is SGHDN and CDR2 is FVKESK. The CDR3 contains 13 residues. Here the CDR3 reads CASSLTGDQPQHF. CDR3 sequence (DNA): TGTGCCAGCAGCCTGACAGGGGACCAGCCCCAGCATTTT.